This T cell receptor (beta chain) originates from a study of brain metastases from non-small cell lung cancer. From germline, CDR1 is SSHAT and CDR2 FNYEAQ (reference sequence). This CDR3 spans 15 amino acids. The junction had 7 bases not matched to a gene; V was cut back by 6 bases and J by 5 bases. Only in-frame clones appear in the TCRdb table, and some are missing; sequencing was by immunoSEQ multiplex PCR. This table has almost 2,500 clones, about 85% appearing once. This clone appeared a few times. This chain connects TRBV7-7 to TRBJ2-5; the match to TRBD1 covers 12 bases. Sequencing was carried out using primary lung tumor tissue. The TCR sequence derives from a donor over 35 with non-small cell lung cancer. This CDR3 reads CASSSGTGGGETQYF. DNA for the CDR3: TGTGCCAGCAGTTCCGGGACAGGGGGCGGGGAGACCCAGTACTTC.